These 5 T cell receptor beta chains were all obtained from the same sample, sequenced in a study of tumor and adjacent non-tumor tissue in lung cancer. A modified ARM-PCR protocol with three rounds of nested PCR amplified TCRbeta. TCRdb recomputed calls from the multiplex PCR reads with MiXCR, one row per CDR3 protein. This sample has fewer than 80,000 distinct CDR3 sequences, with around 70% found just once. No cell sorting was done before RNA was extracted from the tissue. Input material: lung tumor tissue. These receptors were collected from a woman between 65 and 79 years old with non-small cell lung cancer.

Notes on this clonotype: One junction end does not reproduce the germline sequence, and a read error may be involved. This chain connects TRBV7-2 to TRBJ2-3; D is uncertain. This CDR3 region has 14 residues. The V gene's germline CDR1 is SGHTA and CDR2 FQGNSA. The CDR3: CAISLASLTDRQYF. Written as DNA, the CDR3 is TGTGCCATCAGCTTAGCCTCTCTTACAGATAGGCAGTATTTT.

This clonotype has more than one count but fewer than ten. No conserved phenylalanine or tryptophan is present at the end of the CDR3, so a read error is the likely explanation. V and J are TRBV28 and TRBJ2-7; tentative D call: TRBD1 (6 bases). CDR3 length: 14 residues. Trimming left V 6 bases short and J 0 bases short, with 12 bases between. Germline loops: CDR1 MDHEN, CDR2 SYDVKM. The DNA of the CDR3 is TGTGCCAGCAGGTCCGGGACACACTCCTACGAGCAGTACTCC. Its translation: CASRSGTHSYEQYS.

This clonotype appeared once. A junction boundary mismatches the germline segment, possibly from a read error. V usage is TRBV11-1 and J usage is TRBJ2-1; no firm D call. The CDR3 contains 13 residues. Looked up from germline, CDR1 is SGHAT and CDR2 is FQDESV (reference sequence). As DNA, the CDR3 is TGTGCCTGCAGCCCAGGACCCGTCGGTGGGCAGTTCTTT. Translated: CACSPGPVGGQFF.

As concerns this clonotype: Its ends do not fully match the called genes, so a read error is possible. This sequence joins TRBV6-1 and TRBJ1-5, with a possible D match to TRBD1 (6 bases). Germline V gives CDR1 MNHNS, CDR2 SASEGT. This CDR3 is 14 amino acids long. CDR3 sequence: CACRDTLRNRPQHF. CDR3 DNA: TGTGCCTGCAGGGACACCCTTAGGAATCGGCCCCAGCATTTT.

This clonotype was found once. A much larger clone differs by one base, so this may be a read error. The chain recombines TRBV5-1 with TRBJ2-5, with D unresolved. V shed 0 bases and J shed 1 base, with 4 bases lying between them. CDR1 is SGHRS, CDR2 YFSETQ, per germline. The CDR3 length is 13 residues. Here the CDR3 DNA reads TGCGCCAGCAGCTTGGTGTGCCAAGAGACCCAGTACTTC. Encoded protein: CASSLVCQETQYF.